This T cell receptor (beta chain) was captured in a study of cytomegalovirus exposure and HLA in healthy donors. This CDR3 spans 12 amino acids. Germline V CDR1 and CDR2: MGHRA, YSYEKL. Trimming cost V 5 bases and J 4 bases, with 8 bases left between them. The PCR had 60 Vbeta and 13 Jbeta primers. This table comes from immunoSEQ multiplex PCR, and its TCRdb copy is limited to in-frame clones, with some not included. The sample shows some 89,000 clones, about four fifths of them seen only once. V and J are TRBV4-1 and TRBJ2-5; no clear D gene. The sequence was collected from a woman aged 40-49 years in good health and CMV-seropositive. The sequenced material came from PBMCs. CDR3 nucleotide sequence: TGCGCCAGCAGCGATAGCCGAGAGACCCAGTACTTC. Protein sequence: CASSDSRETQYF.